These 16 T cell receptor beta chains were sequenced from one sample in a study of control samples from healthy donors and cancer patients. Measured with immunoSEQ multiplex PCR; TCRdb has only the in-frame clones, and not every one. This sample yields about 70,000 clones, of which 75% to 90% are seen a single time; 2.5% to 3.5% belongs to the top ten. Sequencing was performed on PBMCs. Receptor source: a woman between 45 and 60 years old with lung cancer.

V is TRBV18 and J is TRBJ2-2; D possibly corresponds to TRBD2 (5 bases). The CDR3 is 15 amino acids. Trimming cost V 2 bases and J 3 bases, with 10 bases left between them. Germline CDR1 KGHSH, CDR2 LQKENI. The CDR3 spells CASSPSRGDTGELFF. The CDR3 DNA is TGTGCCAGCTCACCATCCCGGGGTGACACCGGGGAGCTGTTTTTT.

V gene TRBV6-5 combines with J gene TRBJ2-7; 10 bases line up with TRBD1. Germline V gene lookup returns CDR1 MNHEY and CDR2 SVGAGI. With 0 bases clipped from V and 2 bases from J, the junction kept 1 base outside the gene matches. The CDR3 has 15 residues. The CDR3 DNA reads as TGTGCCAGCAGTTACTCGGACAGGGGGACCTACGAGCAGTACTTC. It codes for CASSYSDRGTYEQYF.

The chain uses TRBV11-3 and TRBJ2-3; D is uncertain. The germline gives CDR1 SGHNT, CDR2 YENEEA. V shed 0 bases and J shed 0 bases, with 4 bases lying between them. The length of the CDR3 is 14 residues. This chain's CDR3 is CASSLEPSTDTQYF. In nucleotides, the CDR3 is TGTGCCAGCAGCTTAGAACCTAGCACAGATACGCAGTATTTT.

The chain combines TRBV5-4 with TRBJ2-1; D might be TRBD2 (6 bases). V gave up 1 base and J gave up 2 bases, with 13 bases separating them. CDR1 is SGHNT, CDR2 YYREEE, per germline (reference sequence). The CDR3 extends over 16 amino acids. The CDR3 nucleotides read TGTGCCAGCAGCTTGAACCGGGGAGGAACCTACAATGAGCAGTTCTTC. Encoded protein: CASSLNRGGTYNEQFF.

This sequence joins TRBV2 and TRBJ1-1, with 8 bases fitting TRBD1. The V and J ends lost 5 bases and 0 bases, in that order; junction bases with no gene match: 5. The germline V gene has CDR1 SNHLY and CDR2 FYNNEI. This CDR3 is 15 amino acids long. This CDR3 reads CASSSQGALNTEAFF. The CDR3 coding sequence is TGTGCCAGCAGTAGTCAGGGGGCGCTGAACACTGAAGCTTTCTTT.

V gene TRBV4-3 combines with J gene TRBJ2-3; tentatively, D is TRBD1 or TRBD2 (5 bases each). V was pared by 4 bases and J by 0 bases, with 14 bases between. CDR1 is LGHNA and CDR2 is YSLEER in the germline V gene. CDR3 length: 16 residues. This CDR3 is CASSRRQGLSTDTQYF. The DNA for the CDR3 is TGCGCCAGCAGCCGGAGGCAGGGCCTTAGCACAGATACGCAGTATTTT.

This rearrangement joins TRBV5-4 to TRBJ1-1; TRBD1 matches 11 bases. The CDR3 is 17 residues long. Trimming at V came to 4 bases and at J to 3 bases, leaving 11 bases not matched to a gene. Germline CDR1 reads SGHNT; CDR2 reads YYREEE (reference sequence). CDR3 residues: CASSGTRTGGLYTEAFF. The CDR3 DNA is TGTGCCAGCAGCGGAACCCGGACAGGGGGCCTATACACTGAAGCTTTCTTT.

This chain joins TRBV7-2 and TRBJ1-4, with TRBD1 matching over 9 bases. The germline gives CDR1 SGHTA, CDR2 FQGNSA. The J segment lost 6 bases and the V segment lost 2 bases, leaving 7 bases of the junction unmatched. The CDR3 spans 16 residues. The CDR3 loop reads CASSLNGQGRDEKLFF. The CDR3 DNA follows: TGTGCCAGCAGCTTAAATGGACAGGGGCGCGATGAAAAACTGTTTTTT.

The chain has TRBV4-2 and TRBJ1-1; D not resolved. Germline CDR1 is LGHNA and CDR2 is YNFKEQ. The CDR3 loop spans 14 amino acids. V was trimmed by 1 base and J by 1 base, leaving 7 bases between them. The CDR3 sequence is CASSQVLGNTEAFF. Written as DNA, the CDR3 is TGTGCCAGCAGCCAAGTCCTGGGGAACACTGAAGCTTTCTTT.

This clone was found a few times. The rearrangement links TRBV15 to TRBJ1-1; TRBD1 aligns across 7 bases. V gave up 5 bases and J gave up 1 base; unmatched junction bases: 4. Germline CDR1 and CDR2: LNHNV and YYDKDF (reference sequence). The CDR3 spans 14 residues. DNA of the CDR3: TGTGCCACCAGCGGGCAGGGGGAGAACACTGAAGCTTTCTTT. Amino acid sequence: CATSGQGENTEAFF.

The chain has TRBV25-1 and TRBJ1-6, with TRBD1 identical over 7 bases. The germline gives CDR1 MGHDK, CDR2 SYGVNS. V lost 7 bases and J lost 6; bases outside the gene matches: 6. This CDR3 comprises 14 residues. The CDR3 is CASMPTGSNSPLHF. The CDR3 DNA is TGTGCCAGCATGCCGACAGGGAGTAATTCACCCCTCCACTTT.

V usage is TRBV4-1 and J usage is TRBJ2-7; possibly TRBD1 for D (5 bases). Trimming took 0 bases from V and 2 from J, leaving 11 bases between them. Per the germline V gene, CDR1 is MGHRA and CDR2 is YSYEKL. The CDR3 totals 15 residues. This chain's CDR3 is CASSQDRQGPYEQYF. The CDR3, as DNA: TGCGCCAGCAGCCAAGATAGGCAGGGTCCCTACGAGCAGTACTTC.

This sequence joins TRBV5-1 and TRBJ2-3; D not resolved. The length of the CDR3 is 14 residues. The germline V gene has CDR1 SGHRS and CDR2 YFSETQ. V shed 1 base and J shed 2 bases, with 8 bases lying between them. The CDR3: CASSLNSYTDTQYF. Written as DNA, the CDR3 is TGCGCCAGCAGCTTGAACAGTTACACAGATACGCAGTATTTT. Together with reference TRBV5-1 and TRBJ2-3, the CDR3 gives the full variable domain: KAGVTQTPRYLIKTRGQQVTLSCSPISGHRSVSWYQQTPGQGLQFLFEYFSETQRNKGNFPGRFSGRQFSNSRSEMNVSTLELGDSALYLCASSLNSYTDTQYFGPGTRLTVL.

The chain couples TRBV28 to TRBJ1-6; D remains ambiguous. The CDR3 is made up of 12 amino acids. V lost 8 bases and J lost 6, with 8 bases in between. In germline, CDR1 is MDHEN, CDR2 SYDVKM. CDR3 residues: CASATVNSPLHF. DNA for the CDR3: TGTGCCAGCGCCACAGTTAATTCACCCCTCCACTTT.

This clone was recorded a few times. The V gene is TRBV2, the J gene TRBJ2-7, with a tentative D call TRBD2 (6 bases). V lost 3 bases and J lost 0, with 12 bases in between. CDR3 size: 15 residues. In germline, CDR1 is SNHLY, CDR2 FYNNEI. In DNA form, the CDR3 reads TGTGCCAGCAGTGATACCCGGGACTTCTCCTACGAGCAGTACTTC. Translating it yields CASSDTRDFSYEQYF.

The chain has TRBV6-6 and TRBJ1-2, with 8 bases identical to TRBD1. The CDR3 sequence is 14 residues long. Trimming cost V 5 bases and J 4 bases; bases outside gene matches: 6. CDR1 is MNHNY and CDR2 is SVGAGI in the germline V gene (reference sequence). This chain's CDR3 is CASSNGQGLYGYTF. CDR3 bases: TGTGCCAGCAGTAATGGACAGGGACTCTATGGCTACACCTTC.